Below are 17 T cell receptor beta chains sequenced from a single sample in a study of CD8 T cells in Susac syndrome. An input of 0.5 to 1 ug of RNA was subjected to reverse transcription using random hexamers. TCRdb reprocessed the immunoSEQ multiplex PCR reads with MiXCR, giving one entry per CDR3 protein. There are around 300,000 distinct CDR3 sequences in the sample; approximately 90% occur only once, and 0.18% lies in the top ten. Sequencing was done on a sample of CD8+ T cells from PBMCs. All receptors come from a human donor with multiple sclerosis.

The rearrangement uses TRBV19 and TRBJ1-5; TRBD1 is a possible D gene (6 bases). The CDR3 totals 15 residues. V lost 6 bases to trimming and J lost 6 bases, with 18 bases between them. The germline CDR1 and CDR2 sequences are LNHDA and SQIVND (reference sequence). For the CDR3, the DNA is TGTGCCAGTAGGAAACGACAGGTCGACTCTCAGCCCCAGCATTTT. Its translation is CASRKRQVDSQPQHF. Looking up the rest from reference TRBV19 and TRBJ1-5 gives the full variable domain: DGGITQSPKYLFRKEGQNVTLSCEQNLNHDAMYWYRQDPGQGLRLIYYSQIVNDFQKGDIAEGYSVSREKKESFPLTVTSAQKNPTAFYLCASRKRQVDSQPQHFGDGTRLSIL.

This chain links TRBV2 with TRBJ2-7, with D perhaps TRBD1 (6 bases). The CDR3 length is 15 residues. The germline gives CDR1 SNHLY, CDR2 FYNNEI. Trimming left V 0 bases short and J 2 bases short, with 11 bases between. Written as DNA, the CDR3 is TGTGCCAGCAGTGAAGCGACAGGTTCTCCCTACGAGCAGTACTTC. It specifies CASSEATGSPYEQYF.

The chain uses TRBV30 and TRBJ1-2; the D is unclear. In germline, CDR1 is GTSNPN, CDR2 SVGIG (reference sequence). This CDR3 comprises 13 residues. Trimming pared 3 bases from V and 4 bases from J, leaving 12 bases between. This CDR3 reads CAWRPRELYGYTF. The CDR3 DNA is TGTGCCTGGAGACCCCGGGAGCTCTATGGCTACACCTTC.

The chain carries TRBV7-9 and TRBJ1-1, with a weak D call TRBD1 (5 bases). The CDR3 sequence is 15 residues long. Germline loops: CDR1 SEHNR, CDR2 FQNEAQ (reference sequence). Trimming pared 1 base from V and 2 bases from J, leaving 11 bases between. CDR3 protein: CASSLGVTDNTEAFF. The CDR3 coding sequence is TGTGCCAGCAGCTTAGGGGTGACAGACAACACTGAAGCTTTCTTT.

The rearrangement uses TRBV28 and TRBJ1-5; the match to TRBD1 covers 8 bases. Germline loops: CDR1 MDHEN, CDR2 SYDVKM. There are 14 residues in the CDR3. V dropped 1 base and J dropped 6; count of bases not matched to a gene: 2. CDR3 protein: CASSLSRGLQPQHF. CDR3 in DNA: TGTGCCAGCAGTTTATCCAGGGGGCTTCAGCCCCAGCATTTT.

This chain joins TRBV13 and TRBJ2-7; D unclear. Germline CDR1 reads PRHDT; CDR2 reads FYEKMQ (reference sequence). Trimming removed 1 base from V and 3 bases from J, with 13 bases in between. The CDR3 is made up of 15 amino acids. The CDR3 protein is CASSLVAGSDYEQYF. As DNA, the CDR3 is TGTGCCAGCAGCTTAGTAGCCGGGTCGGACTACGAGCAGTACTTC.

This chain uses TRBV4-3 with TRBJ2-3; the D gene is possibly TRBD2 (6 bases). Trimming cost V 1 base and J 2 bases, with 10 bases left between them. The CDR3 extends over 15 amino acids. CDR1 and CDR2 from the germline V gene are LGHNA and YSLEER. Here the CDR3 DNA reads TGCGCCAGCAGCCAAGGGCGGGGCCTCACAGATACGCAGTATTTT. The encoded protein is CASSQGRGLTDTQYF.

This chain uses TRBV25-1 with TRBJ2-3; TRBD1 aligns across 10 bases. CDR3 length: 17 residues. Trimming removed 8 bases from V and 5 bases from J; junction bases left unmatched: 16. Per the germline V gene, CDR1 is MGHDK and CDR2 is SYGVNS. CDR3 nucleotides: TGTGCCAGCCTCGGACAGGGGGAACCCATCCGCATAGATACGCAGTATTTT. Translated, it gives CASLGQGEPIRIDTQYF.

The chain links TRBV12-3 or TRBV12-4 to TRBJ2-3, with D possibly TRBD2 on 7 matching bases. The CDR3 is 18 amino acids. Trimming removed 8 bases at V and 3 bases at J, with 27 bases between. Here the CDR3 DNA reads TGTGCCAGCCCACCCGGGATCGCGGGGGCGTTAAAGACAGATACGCAGTATTTT. It encodes CASPPGIAGALKTDTQYF.

This chain joins TRBV4-3 and TRBJ2-1, with TRBD2 matching over 8 bases. The length of the CDR3 is 15 residues. Germline lookup yields CDR1 LGHNA and CDR2 YSLEER. The V segment lost 1 base and the J segment 4 bases; nucleotides outside the gene matches: 3. Here the CDR3 DNA reads TGCGCCAGCAGCCAAGCGACTAGCGAGTACAATGAGCAGTTCTTC. Encoded protein: CASSQATSEYNEQFF.

The J gene is TRBJ2-2, the V gene TRBV7-9; D possibly uses TRBD1 or TRBD2 (5 bases each). The ends were cut back, 3 bases at V and 6 bases at J, with 14 bases in the middle. Per germline, CDR1 SEHNR and CDR2 FQNEAQ (reference sequence). The CDR3 length is 15 residues. The CDR3 DNA reads TGTGCCAGCAGCTTGGGGACCGAGTTTTCCGGGGAGCTGTTTTTT. Amino acids: CASSLGTEFSGELFF.

V usage is TRBV27 and J usage is TRBJ2-5; 15 bases are a match to TRBD2. V trimming: 6 bases; J trimming: 7 bases; junction bases outside the gene matches: 6. Germline lookup yields CDR1 MNHEY and CDR2 SMNVEV (reference sequence). The CDR3 has 15 residues. The CDR3 sequence: CASSSGTSGGTTQYF. CDR3 DNA sequence: TGTGCCAGCAGCAGTGGGACTAGCGGGGGGACGACCCAGTACTTC.

This chain uses TRBV12-3 or TRBV12-4 with TRBJ1-3, with D uncertain. The CDR3 runs to 14 residues. V gave up 7 bases and J gave up 4 bases, with 14 bases separating them. CDR3 sequence reads: CASTKRVAGNTIYF. CDR3 nucleotide sequence: TGTGCCAGCACCAAAAGGGTGGCCGGAAACACCATATATTTT.

This rearrangement joins TRBV6-2 or TRBV6-3 to TRBJ2-1; TRBD2 matches 15 bases. Germline CDR1 is MNHEY and CDR2 is SVGEGT. Trimming removed 6 bases from V and 7 bases from J; junction bases left unmatched: 1. The CDR3 contains 14 residues. CDR3 nucleotides: TGTGCCAGCAGAGGACTAGCGGGGGGGAATGAGCAGTTCTTC. Residues: CASRGLAGGNEQFF.

In this sample, this clonotype turned up once. The chain combines TRBV20-1 with TRBJ2-3, with 14 bases that match TRBD2. J gave up 1 base and V 5 bases, and 8 bases lay outside the gene matches. Germline-derived CDR1 and CDR2 are DFQATT and SNEGSKA (reference sequence). The CDR3 covers 17 residues. The CDR3 region has the DNA TGCAGTGCTTCCGGACTAGCGGGGGGCTCTCGCACAGATACGCAGTATTTT. Translating it yields CSASGLAGGSRTDTQYF.

The chain has TRBV13 and TRBJ2-7, with D maybe TRBD2 (5 bases). Germline V lookup: CDR1 PRHDT, CDR2 FYEKMQ (reference sequence). V lost 4 bases, J lost 3 bases, and 10 bases lay in between. This CDR3 spans 13 amino acids. Written as DNA, the CDR3 is TGTGCCAGCAGCTCCCGGGAAGGCTACGAGCAGTACTTC. As protein: CASSSREGYEQYF.

The chain employs TRBV6-5 and TRBJ2-2; TRBD2 agrees at 9 bases. The ends lost 5 bases at V and 2 bases at J; junction bases unmatched: 6. The length of the CDR3 is 16 residues. Germline CDR1 and CDR2: MNHEY and SVGAGI. The chain's CDR3 is CASSHLAGANTGELFF. The DNA for the CDR3 is TGTGCCAGCAGTCACTTAGCGGGAGCCAACACCGGGGAGCTGTTTTTT.